Ten or more counts support the clone carrying this TCR beta chain. The antigen is unknown. This sample was taken from a study of T cells in Graves' hyperthyroidism and ophthalmopathy. Whole-study findings and limits: Peripheral blood also featured most of the thyroid clonotypes expanded above 0.001.

Regions amplified from RNA transcripts were the TCR beta CDR3 regions. First-round RT-PCR targeting the TCR CDR3 was performed with the HTBI primer set. TCRdb re-analysed the multiplex PCR reads in MiXCR, keeping a single row per CDR3 protein. The sample lists about 270,000 distinct CDR3 sequences; about 25% were seen once. Any patient presenting with uncontrolled infection, other autoimmune disease, pregnancy or lactation was left out. The PBMCs were sourced from fresh peripheral blood (more than 8.5 ml). Germline trimming cut 5 bases from V and 8 bases from J; bases unmatched to any gene: 7. The CDR3 has 13 amino acids. Germline V gives CDR1 SGHTA, CDR2 FQGNSA.

The source is a man aged 35 to 55 with Graves' hyperthyroidism that later progressed to Graves' ophthalmopathy. Sequenced input: blood. This sequence joins TRBV7-2 and TRBJ1-2, with 8 positions matching TRBD1. The CDR3 region has the DNA TGTGCCAGCAGCCAGCGGACAGGGCAAGGCTACACCTTC. Protein product: CASSQRTGQGYTF.